The 32 T cell receptor beta chains below were found in one sample sequenced in a study of blood T cell repertoires in COVID-19. Libraries were prepared by immunoSEQ multiplex PCR; TCRdb keeps only in-frame clonotypes and omits some of them. The table has roughly 150,000 clones, roughly 80% seen once; the top ten hold roughly 3.4%. The specimen was PBMCs or T cells enriched from blood (not recorded which). These receptor sequences come from a woman aged 60-75 years who had recovered from COVID-19.

The V call is TRBV5-8, the J call TRBJ1-6; 7 nucleotides align to TRBD1. The junction had 5 bases not matched to a gene; V was cut back by 5 bases and J by 6 bases. Germline values: CDR1 SGHTS, CDR2 YDEGEE. This CDR3 has 14 residues. The CDR3 spells CASSMGQINSPLHF. CDR3 nucleotide sequence: TGTGCCAGCAGTATGGGACAGATTAATTCACCCCTCCACTTT.

The V call is TRBV4-1, the J call TRBJ1-5; 10 positions match TRBD1. Germline V gene sequence: CDR1 MGHRA, CDR2 YSYEKL. This CDR3 region has 21 residues. V shed 0 bases, J shed 4 bases, and the junction held 18 bases outside the gene matches. DNA for the CDR3: TGCGCCAGCAGCCAAGATTATCCGAGGACAGGGGGGACCTTTATTAATCAGCCCCAGCATTTT. Its translation: CASSQDYPRTGGTFINQPQHF.

This clone was counted a few times. The CDR3 reads CATADRSQEKLFF. The CDR3 DNA follows: TGTGCCACTGCGGACAGGTCACAGGAAAAACTGTTTTTT. The chain couples TRBV5-6 to TRBJ1-4; TRBD1 matches 7 bases. This CDR3 has 13 amino acids. In germline, CDR1 is SGHDT, CDR2 YYEEEE. V was clipped by 9 bases and J by 8 bases; unmatched bases: 10.

The chain joins TRBV7-2 to TRBJ1-2, with D uncertain. Germline CDR1 SGHTA, CDR2 FQGNSA. The CDR3 length is 17 residues. The V and J ends lost 1 base and 8 bases respectively, with 23 bases between them. CDR3 sequence reads: CASSLDSSSSSLGGYTF. The CDR3, as DNA: TGTGCCAGCAGCTTAGACTCTTCCTCTAGCAGCCTGGGAGGCTACACCTTC. The full variable domain, rest sourced from reference TRBV7-2 and TRBJ1-2, is GAGVSQSPSNKVTEKGKDVELRCDPISGHTALYWYRQSLGQGLEFLIYFQGNSAPDKSGLPSDRFSAERTGGSVSTLTIQRTQQEDSAVYLCASSLDSSSSSLGGYTFGSGTRLTVV.

The rearrangement joins TRBV3-1 (or the pseudogene TRBV3-2) to TRBJ1-4, with TRBD1 matching over 7 bases. V lost 2 bases and J lost 7; bases outside the gene matches: 7. The CDR3 runs to 15 residues. Germline values: CDR1 LGHDT, CDR2 YNNKEL (reference sequence). The CDR3 is CASSQKTGVTEKLFF. The DNA for the CDR3 is TGTGCCAGCAGCCAAAAAACAGGGGTAACTGAAAAACTGTTTTTT.

This chain uses TRBV27 with TRBJ2-1, with TRBD2 matching 13 bases. Germline V gives CDR1 MNHEY, CDR2 SMNVEV (reference sequence). This CDR3 contains 15 residues. Trimming removed 7 bases from V and 6 bases from J; junction bases left unmatched: 6. CDR3 sequence reads: CASTPGLAGSNEQFF. The DNA for the CDR3 is TGTGCCAGCACCCCGGGACTAGCGGGGTCCAATGAGCAGTTCTTC.

This rearrangement joins TRBV5-4 to TRBJ2-3; TRBD2 matches 10 bases. The CDR3 length is 16 residues. In germline, CDR1 is SGHNT, CDR2 YYREEE (reference sequence). Germline trimming cut 4 bases from V and 1 base from J; bases unmatched to any gene: 6. The CDR3 DNA reads TGTGCCAGCAGCCTCCGTACTAGCGGGGGCACAGATACGCAGTATTTT. This gives the protein CASSLRTSGGTDTQYF.

This clone was found a few times. The chain couples TRBV4-2 to TRBJ2-5; D is possibly TRBD1 (7 bases). Trimming stripped 4 bases from V and 5 bases from J, with 20 bases between. The CDR3 is 16 residues long. Per germline, CDR1 LGHNA and CDR2 YNFKEQ. CDR3 loop: CASSRGTASEGETQYF. In DNA form, the CDR3 reads TGTGCCAGCAGCCGCGGGACAGCATCCGAAGGGGAGACCCAGTACTTC.

The chain carries TRBV18 and TRBJ1-1; the match to TRBD1 covers 7 bases. CDR1 and CDR2 (germline): KGHSH, LQKENI. This CDR3 region has 14 residues. Trimming at V came to 6 bases and at J to 1 base, leaving 5 bases not matched to a gene. CDR3 DNA: TGTGCCAGCTCGCTTCGGGACAGGAACACTGAAGCTTTCTTT. It translates to CASSLRDRNTEAFF.

The table lists this clone with a few counts. Other DNA variants within this sample encode the same CDR3. The chain uses TRBV18 and TRBJ1-1; D remains unclear. V lost 3 bases and J lost 1, with 6 bases in between. The CDR3 length is 13 residues. CDR1 and CDR2 (germline): KGHSH, LQKENI. The CDR3 nucleotides are TGTGCCAGCTCACCGGGCCAGAACACTGAAGCTTTCTTT. Protein sequence: CASSPGQNTEAFF.

This chain joins TRBV27 and TRBJ1-2; D not resolved. The CDR3 length is 13 residues. Trimming shortened V by 5 bases and J by 5 bases, and 12 bases separated the two germline ends. Germline CDR1 and CDR2: MNHEY and SMNVEV (reference sequence). CDR3 region: CASSKQPRYGYTF. The CDR3 coding sequence is TGTGCCAGCAGTAAACAGCCTCGGTATGGCTACACCTTC.

This clone appeared a few times. This sequence joins TRBV15 and TRBJ1-2; possible D gene TRBD1, 6 bases. CDR1 is LNHNV, CDR2 YYDKDF, per germline (reference sequence). The V end was cut by 0 bases, the J end by 4 bases, with 9 bases between. This CDR3 region has 14 residues. The CDR3 DNA reads as TGTGCCACCAGCAGAGATACAGGGAGCTATGGCTACACCTTC. It specifies CATSRDTGSYGYTF.

The chain has TRBV19 and TRBJ2-7, with TRBD1 identical over 12 bases. J lost 4 bases, V lost 6 bases, and 7 bases had no gene match. Germline CDR1 and CDR2: LNHDA and SQIVND (reference sequence). This CDR3 contains 15 residues. The DNA for the CDR3 is TGTGCCAGTAGACTCCGGGACAGGGGGCAATACGAGCAGTACTTC. Amino acids: CASRLRDRGQYEQYF.

The rearrangement links TRBV4-1 to TRBJ1-2, with TRBD1 matching 7 bases. The J segment lost 4 bases and the V segment lost 0 bases, leaving 11 bases of the junction unmatched. The CDR3 loop spans 17 amino acids. The germline CDR1 and CDR2 sequences are MGHRA and YSYEKL. The CDR3 loop is CASSQDVHRGLGYGYTF. The CDR3 coding sequence is TGCGCCAGCAGCCAAGATGTCCATAGGGGGCTCGGCTATGGCTACACCTTC.

The chain is built from TRBV29-1 and TRBJ1-1; unclear D gene. Germline V gene sequence: CDR1 SQVTM, CDR2 ANQGSEA. The germline V and J ends were trimmed by 4 bases and 6 bases, with 9 bases remaining between them. The CDR3 consists of 11 residues. The CDR3 DNA reads as TGCAGCGTTGTTTTAACAGCTGAAGCTTTCTTT. It is translated as CSVVLTAEAFF.

This sequence joins TRBV19 and TRBJ1-3; D remains unclear. This CDR3 region has 14 residues. The germline V gene encodes CDR1 LNHDA and CDR2 SQIVND (reference sequence). Trimming left V 5 bases short and J 0 bases short, with 8 bases between. CDR3 coding DNA: TGTGCCAGTAGTTTGCAGTACTCTGGAAACACCATATATTTT. Encoded protein: CASSLQYSGNTIYF.

The chain couples TRBV3-1 (or the pseudogene TRBV3-2) to TRBJ2-5; 7 bases line up with TRBD2. With 4 bases clipped from V and 5 bases from J, the junction kept 4 bases outside the gene matches. The CDR3 runs to 13 residues. Per the germline V gene, CDR1 is LGHDT and CDR2 is YNNKEL (reference sequence). The CDR3 loop reads CASSLTGGETQYF. The CDR3 region has the DNA TGTGCCAGCAGCCTGACCGGGGGGGAGACCCAGTACTTC.

The V gene is TRBV7-9, the J gene TRBJ1-2, with D perhaps TRBD1 (6 bases). V lost 5 bases to trimming and J lost 5 bases, with 9 bases between them. CDR3 length equals 12 residues. Germline V gene sequence: CDR1 SEHNR, CDR2 FQNEAQ (reference sequence). The CDR3 region has the DNA TGTGCCAGCAGCAGGGGGGCGTATGGCTACACCTTC. Protein: CASSRGAYGYTF.

V is TRBV28 and J is TRBJ2-7; 9 bases map to TRBD1. This CDR3 has 14 residues. From germline, CDR1 is MDHEN and CDR2 SYDVKM. After removal of 11 bases from V and 1 base from J, the junction contained 9 bases not matched to a gene. Here the CDR3 DNA reads TGTGCCCCCTCTATGGGACAGGGATCCTACGAGCAGTACTTC. It is translated as CAPSMGQGSYEQYF.

This chain links TRBV27 with TRBJ2-3, with D possibly TRBD1 on 6 matching bases. The CDR3 is 13 amino acids. Trimming left V 3 bases short and J 4 bases short, with 8 bases between. Germline V lookup: CDR1 MNHEY, CDR2 SMNVEV (reference sequence). CDR3 region: CASSLQGSDTQYF. As DNA, the CDR3 is TGTGCCAGCAGTTTGCAGGGGTCAGATACGCAGTATTTT.

This clone was seen a few times. CDR3 in DNA: TGTGCCAGCAGTTTTACTAGCGGGGGCGCCGAAGAGACCCAGTACTTC. As protein: CASSFTSGGAEETQYF. V usage is TRBV28 and J usage is TRBJ2-5; 11 nucleotides align to TRBD2. V gave up 3 bases and J gave up 3 bases; unmatched junction bases: 6. Germline CDR1 is MDHEN and CDR2 is SYDVKM. The CDR3 sequence is 16 residues long. Variable domain in full (rest from reference TRBV28 and TRBJ2-5): DVKVTQSSRYLVKRTGEKVFLECVQDMDHENMFWYRQDPGLGLRLIYFSYDVKMKEKGDIPEGYSVSREKKERFSLILESASTNQTSMYLCASSFTSGGAEETQYFGPGTRLLVL.

The gene calls are TRBV6-4 and TRBJ2-1; 8 nucleotides line up with TRBD2. Germline loops: CDR1 MRHNA, CDR2 SNTAGT. The CDR3 has 13 residues. V shed 2 bases and J 15 bases; nucleotides not matched to a gene: 9. The chain's CDR3 is CASSDRGGAFLFF. The CDR3 coding sequence is TGTGCCAGCAGTGACCGGGGGGGGGCTTTTCTGTTCTTC.

This chain uses TRBV5-1 with TRBJ2-1, with unresolved D. Per germline, CDR1 SGHRS and CDR2 YFSETQ. V dropped 1 base and J dropped 8 bases, with 4 bases sitting between them. The CDR3 is made up of 11 amino acids. CDR3 protein: CASSLSDEQFF. The CDR3 DNA reads as TGCGCCAGCAGCTTGTCTGATGAGCAGTTCTTC.

This chain links TRBV24-1 with TRBJ2-4; a weak D match, TRBD1 (5 bases). The CDR3 runs 16 residues. Germline loops: CDR1 KGHDR, CDR2 SFDVKD. Trimming stripped 3 bases from V and 3 bases from J, with 14 bases between. This CDR3 reads CATSDVSGSGKNIQYF. CDR3 DNA sequence: TGTGCCACCAGTGATGTGTCAGGGTCCGGCAAAAACATTCAGTACTTC.

This sequence joins TRBV3-1 (or the pseudogene TRBV3-2) and TRBJ2-5, with a possible D match to TRBD2 (5 bases). Germline-derived CDR1 and CDR2 are LGHDT and YNNKEL (reference sequence). V was clipped by 0 bases and J by 5 bases, with 16 bases between them. The CDR3 spans 16 residues. CDR3 DNA: TGTGCCAGCAGCCAAGACGGAACGGGGAAACCGGAGACCCAGTACTTC. This gives the protein CASSQDGTGKPETQYF.

The rearrangement uses TRBV7-9 and TRBJ1-1; 7 bases line up with TRBD1. The V segment lost 2 bases and the J segment 6 bases; nucleotides outside the gene matches: 6. This CDR3 contains 14 residues. The germline CDR1 and CDR2 sequences are SEHNR and FQNEAQ (reference sequence). CDR3 protein: CASSLRQGLPEAFF. Written as DNA, the CDR3 is TGTGCCAGCAGCTTAAGACAGGGTCTGCCTGAAGCTTTCTTT.

This clone showed up just a few times. The chain employs TRBV12-3 or TRBV12-4 and TRBJ1-1, with 7 nucleotides matching TRBD1. The CDR3 is 11 residues long. Trimming took 6 bases from V and 6 from J; bases not matched to a gene: 1. The CDR3 spells CASRRGPEAFF. CDR3 in DNA: TGTGCCAGCAGGAGGGGGCCTGAAGCTTTCTTT.

CDR3 DNA: TGTGCCAGCTCACCAGGGACATTTCAAGAGACCCAGTACTTC. Translated: CASSPGTFQETQYF. The J gene is TRBJ2-5, the V gene TRBV18; D may be TRBD1 (6 bases). CDR3 length equals 14 residues. Looked up from germline, CDR1 is KGHSH and CDR2 is LQKENI. Trimming removed 2 bases at V and 2 bases at J, with 9 bases between.

This clone showed up just once. V and J are TRBV15 and TRBJ1-6, with TRBD1 identical over 7 bases. Trimming took 3 bases from V and 5 from J; bases not matched to a gene: 4. CDR3 length equals 15 residues. Germline-derived CDR1 and CDR2 are LNHNV and YYDKDF (reference sequence). The CDR3 is CATSRSDRNNSPLHF. The CDR3 DNA reads TGTGCCACCAGCAGGTCGGACAGGAATAATTCACCCCTCCACTTT.

The chain employs TRBV5-1 and TRBJ2-1; 12 bases agree with TRBD2. CDR3 length equals 15 residues. Germline CDR1 is SGHRS and CDR2 is YFSETQ. V trimming: 1 base; J trimming: 6 bases; junction bases outside the gene matches: 2. The CDR3 nucleotides read TGCGCCAGCAGCTTGAGGACTAGCGGGGTCAATGAGCAGTTCTTC. This encodes CASSLRTSGVNEQFF.

The chain is built from TRBV28 and TRBJ1-6; D unresolved. V was trimmed by 5 bases and J by 2 bases, leaving 10 bases between them. The CDR3 extends over 15 amino acids. Germline V gene sequence: CDR1 MDHEN, CDR2 SYDVKM. CDR3 in DNA: TGTGCCAGCAGTGGAGCGGGCGCCTATAATTCACCCCTCCACTTT. Translation: CASSGAGAYNSPLHF.

The chain combines TRBV2 with TRBJ1-4; D perhaps matches TRBD1 (6 bases). Germline values: CDR1 SNHLY, CDR2 FYNNEI. The CDR3 has 13 amino acids. Trimming shortened V by 8 bases and J by 5 bases, and 12 bases separated the two germline ends. CDR3 protein: CASEYRVNEKLFF. CDR3 sequence (DNA): TGTGCCAGCGAGTACAGGGTCAATGAAAAACTGTTTTTT.